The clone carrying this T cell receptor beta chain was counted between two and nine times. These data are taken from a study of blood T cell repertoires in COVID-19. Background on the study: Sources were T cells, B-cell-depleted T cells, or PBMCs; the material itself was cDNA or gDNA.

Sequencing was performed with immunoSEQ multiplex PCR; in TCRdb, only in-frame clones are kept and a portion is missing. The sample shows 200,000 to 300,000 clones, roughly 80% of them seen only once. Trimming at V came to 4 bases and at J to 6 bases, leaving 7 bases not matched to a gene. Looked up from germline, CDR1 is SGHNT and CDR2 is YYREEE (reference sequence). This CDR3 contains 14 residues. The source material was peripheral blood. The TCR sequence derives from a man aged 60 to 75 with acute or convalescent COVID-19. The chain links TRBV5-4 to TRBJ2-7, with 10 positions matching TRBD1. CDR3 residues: CASSIRDRGAEQYF. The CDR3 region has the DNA TGTGCCAGCAGCATCCGGGACAGGGGAGCCGAGCAGTACTTC.